One sample yielded the 10 T cell receptor beta chains listed below, sequenced in a study of CD8 T cells in Susac syndrome (dated 2019 in TCRdb). The protocol used for the library was the immunoSEQ multiplex PCR assay. RNA was extracted using the RNeasy kit, and about 0.45 to 1 ug of the RNA was reverse transcribed with random hexamers. TCRdb cleaned the public reads at Q25 with fastp, built clones with MiXCR and kept in-frame beta chains. Merged by CDR3 protein, the rows form single entries marked with the most common genes and DNA. The sample table contains over 140,000 distinct CDR3 sequences; only one count was recorded for more than 85% of them. 0.13% to 0.15% of the sample is in the top ten clones. The sample consisted of CD4+ T cells from PBMCs. These receptors came from a human donor with Susac syndrome.

This clonotype was recorded once. The V call is TRBV30, the J call TRBJ2-1; D is uncertain. V was cut by 3 bases and J by 0 bases, with 12 bases left in between. The CDR3 consists of 15 residues. CDR1 and CDR2 from the germline V gene are GTSNPN and SVGIG (reference sequence). In DNA form, the CDR3 reads TGTGCCTGGAGGCGGTGGCAGAGCTCCTACAATGAGCAGTTCTTC. Protein: CAWRRWQSSYNEQFF.

This chain links TRBV12-3 or TRBV12-4 with TRBJ1-4; no reliable D call. The CDR3 spans 11 residues. The germline V and J ends were trimmed by 2 bases and 8 bases, with 3 bases remaining between them. Here the CDR3 DNA reads TGTGCCAGCAGTTTAAGGGAAAAACTGTTTTTT. This codes for CASSLREKLFF.

Written as DNA, the CDR3 is TGTGCCAGCAGGGCCGGGATATACAATGAGCAGTTCTTC. Residues: CASRAGIYNEQFF. The chain combines TRBV12-3 or TRBV12-4 with TRBJ2-1, with D possibly matching TRBD2 (5 bases). The CDR3 contains 13 residues. Trimming left V 6 bases short and J 4 bases short, with 10 bases between.

This clonotype was counted a single time. The chain is built from TRBV6-5 and TRBJ2-3; 8 bases fit TRBD1. The CDR3 is made up of 15 amino acids. V shed 6 bases, J shed 4 bases, and the junction held 9 bases outside the gene matches. Germline CDR1 and CDR2: MNHEY and SVGAGI. CDR3: CASRDRQQGADTQYF. CDR3 bases: TGTGCCAGCAGGGATCGACAACAGGGGGCAGATACGCAGTATTTT.

V and J are TRBV2 and TRBJ2-7; TRBD1 matches 7 bases. The CDR3 consists of 11 residues. Germline assignment: CDR1 SNHLY and CDR2 FYNNEI. V shed 1 base, J shed 11 bases, and the junction held 2 bases outside the gene matches. The CDR3 nucleotides are TGTGCCAGCAGTGAAGTGGGGACAGAGTACTTC. This sequence encodes CASSEVGTEYF. The full variable domain, its missing parts supplied by reference TRBV2 and TRBJ2-7, is EPEVTQTPSHQVTQMGQEVILRCVPISNHLYFYWYRQILGQKVEFLVSFYNNEISEKSEIFDDQFSVERPDGSNFTLKIRSTKLEDSAMYFCASSEVGTEYFGPGTRLTVT.

The V call is TRBV7-9, the J call TRBJ1-2; possible D gene TRBD1, 6 bases. V lost 4 bases and J 0 bases, leaving 15 bases between the germline ends. The CDR3 totals 16 residues. Germline V CDR1 and CDR2: SEHNR, FQNEAQ (reference sequence). The CDR3 DNA reads TGTGCCAGCAGCTACACTCGGGGGCGGTCTAACTATGGCTACACCTTC. Amino acids: CASSYTRGRSNYGYTF.

This sequence joins TRBV7-3 and TRBJ1-1; D ambiguous. This CDR3 region has 13 residues. The V end was cut by 5 bases, the J end by 0 bases, with 7 bases between. CDR1 is SGHTA, CDR2 FQGTGA, per germline. CDR3 nucleotides: TGTGCCAGCAGCCGCGATATGAACACTGAAGCTTTCTTT. Amino acid sequence: CASSRDMNTEAFF. The complete variable domain, with remaining parts taken from reference TRBV7-3 and TRBJ1-1, reads GAGVSQTPSNKVTEKGKYVELRCDPISGHTALYWYRQSLGQGPEFLIYFQGTGAADDSGLPNDRFFAVRPEGSVSTLKIQRTERGDSAVYLCASSRDMNTEAFFGQGTRLTVV.

This chain connects TRBV15 to TRBJ1-5, with no clear D. CDR3 length equals 14 residues. Germline lookup yields CDR1 LNHNV and CDR2 YYDKDF (reference sequence). Between the trimmed V and J ends, which lost 1 base and 1 base, there was a span of 5 bases. For the CDR3, the DNA is TGTGCCACCAGCAGAGTCAAGAGCAATCAGCCCCAGCATTTT. It codes for CATSRVKSNQPQHF.

The V call is TRBV4-3, the J call TRBJ2-1; TRBD2 agrees at 14 bases. The CDR3 has 17 residues. Losses at the gene ends were 0 bases for V and 10 bases for J; bases not matched to a gene: 8. Germline CDR1 and CDR2: LGHNA and YSLEER. The CDR3: CASSQDRGLAGEYEQFF. CDR3 DNA sequence: TGCGCCAGCAGCCAAGATCGGGGACTAGCGGGAGAGTACGAGCAGTTCTTC.

The rearrangement uses TRBV13 and TRBJ2-5, with 10 bases identical to TRBD2. V shed 5 bases and J 2 bases; nucleotides not matched to a gene: 8. CDR3 length: 16 amino acids. Germline CDR1 is PRHDT and CDR2 is FYEKMQ (reference sequence). The chain's CDR3 is CASSRKRGGPQETQYF. CDR3 DNA: TGTGCCAGCAGCAGGAAGCGGGGGGGCCCTCAAGAGACCCAGTACTTC.